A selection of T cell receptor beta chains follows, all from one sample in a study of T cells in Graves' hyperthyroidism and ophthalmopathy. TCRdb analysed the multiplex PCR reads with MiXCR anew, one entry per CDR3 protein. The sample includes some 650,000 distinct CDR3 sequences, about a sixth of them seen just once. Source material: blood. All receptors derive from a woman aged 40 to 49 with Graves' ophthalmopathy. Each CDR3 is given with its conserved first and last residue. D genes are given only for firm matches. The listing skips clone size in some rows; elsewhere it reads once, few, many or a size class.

cdr3_nt: TGTGCCAGCAGGACAGGGGGGGGTGCTCAGCCCCAACATTTT
cdr3_aa: CASRTGGGAQPQHF
j_call: TRBJ1-5
clone_size: few
v_call: TRBV12-3/TRBV12-4
d_call: TRBD1

cdr3_nt: TGCGCCAGCAGCTTGGGGACTAGCGGAATCAACTCCTACAATGAGCAGTTCTTC
cdr3_aa: CASSLGTSGINSYNEQFF
j_call: TRBJ2-1
clone_size: few
v_call: TRBV5-1
d_call: TRBD2

cdr3_nt: TGCGCCAGCAGCCACACTAGCGGGAGGGGGTATGAGCAGTTCTTC
cdr3_aa: CASSHTSGRGYEQFF
j_call: TRBJ2-1
clone_size: few
v_call: TRBV10-2
d_call: TRBD2

cdr3_nt: TGTGCCAGCAGGCAGACAGGGGGAGGCAGGAATTCACCCCTCCACTTT
cdr3_aa: CASRQTGGGRNSPLHF
j_call: TRBJ1-6
clone_size: few
v_call: TRBV28
d_call: TRBD1

cdr3_nt: TGTGCCAGCAGCCAGCCGACACGGCCCACCGGGGAGCTGTTTTTT
cdr3_aa: CASSQPTRPTGELFF
j_call: TRBJ2-2
clone_size: few
v_call: TRBV3-1
d_call: -

cdr3_nt: TGTGCCAGCAGGTCTCAGGGGTCACATAACTATGGCTACACCTTC
cdr3_aa: CASRSQGSHNYGYTF
j_call: TRBJ1-2
clone_size: few
v_call: TRBV7-9
d_call: -

cdr3_nt: TGTGCCAGCAGCAGAAGGGGGGGACTAGATGACAATGAGCAGTTCTTC
cdr3_aa: CASSRRGGLDDNEQFF
j_call: TRBJ2-1
clone_size: many
v_call: TRBV11-1
d_call: TRBD2

cdr3_nt: TGTGCCAGCAGTCCCGGTGACGGGGGTTCACCCCTCCACTTT
cdr3_aa: CASSPGDGGSPLHF
j_call: TRBJ1-6
clone_size: -
v_call: TRBV12-3/TRBV12-4
d_call: -

cdr3_nt: TGCAGTGCAAGAGCGGGGGCCGTCACAGATACGCAGTATTTT
cdr3_aa: CSARAGAVTDTQYF
j_call: TRBJ2-3
clone_size: many
v_call: TRBV20-1
d_call: TRBD2

cdr3_nt: TGTGCCAGCAGCTTAGGGGGTTTTGGCGGGGAGCTGTTTTTT
cdr3_aa: CASSLGGFGGELFF
j_call: TRBJ2-2
clone_size: -
v_call: TRBV7-8
d_call: -

cdr3_nt: TGTGCCAGCAGCCAAGAGAGAGGGAACGGAAACACCATATATTTT
cdr3_aa: CASSQERGNGNTIYF
j_call: TRBJ1-3
clone_size: few
v_call: TRBV3-1
d_call: -

cdr3_nt: TGTGCCAGCCGGGACTCCAACTCGGATGAGCAGTTCTTC
cdr3_aa: CASRDSNSDEQFF
j_call: TRBJ2-1
clone_size: few
v_call: TRBV2
d_call: -

cdr3_nt: TGCAGTGCTAGAGATAGAATGAGAGGGGAGACCCAGTACTTC
cdr3_aa: CSARDRMRGETQYF
j_call: TRBJ2-5
clone_size: -
v_call: TRBV20-1
d_call: -

cdr3_nt: TGCGCCAGCAGCCAAGAGACCGGTGGCTACACCTTC
cdr3_aa: CASSQETGGYTF
j_call: TRBJ1-2
clone_size: few
v_call: TRBV4-3
d_call: -

cdr3_nt: TGCAGTGCTAGAGATACTAGCGTCACCTCCTACAATGAGCAGTTCTTC
cdr3_aa: CSARDTSVTSYNEQFF
j_call: TRBJ2-1
clone_size: -
v_call: TRBV20-1
d_call: TRBD2

cdr3_nt: TGTGCCAGCAGTCAGGGAGCTCCCACCCACATTCAGTACTTC
cdr3_aa: CASSQGAPTHIQYF
j_call: TRBJ2-4
clone_size: few
v_call: TRBV6-2/TRBV6-3
d_call: -

cdr3_nt: TGCAGTGCTCATAGCGGGGGGGCCGAGGAGACCCAGTACTTC
cdr3_aa: CSAHSGGAEETQYF
j_call: TRBJ2-5
clone_size: once
v_call: TRBV20-1
d_call: TRBD2

cdr3_nt: TGTGCCAGCAGTTTAGGTGGCACTACCTTAGGGACTGAAGCTTCCTTT
cdr3_aa: CASSLGGTTLGTEASF
j_call: TRBJ1-1
clone_size: -
v_call: TRBV28
d_call: -

cdr3_nt: TGTGCCTGGAGTGTGGAAAGGAAGTATAATTCACCCCTCCACTTT
cdr3_aa: CAWSVERKYNSPLHF
j_call: TRBJ1-6
clone_size: -
v_call: TRBV30
d_call: -

cdr3_nt: TGTGCCAGCAGAGGGACAGGGAACGACATTCAGTACTTC
cdr3_aa: CASRGTGNDIQYF
j_call: TRBJ2-4
clone_size: -
v_call: TRBV12-3/TRBV12-4
d_call: TRBD1

cdr3_nt: TGTGCCAGCAGCTTAGCTAGACTTTTATACAATGAGCAGTTCTTC
cdr3_aa: CASSLARLLYNEQFF
j_call: TRBJ2-1
clone_size: many
v_call: TRBV11-2
d_call: -

cdr3_nt: TGTGCCAGCAGTTTGGTTGCCGCCCGACGGGAGACCTACGAGCAGTACTTC
cdr3_aa: CASSLVAARRETYEQYF
j_call: TRBJ2-7
clone_size: few
v_call: TRBV12-3/TRBV12-4
d_call: -

cdr3_nt: TGTGCCAGCAGCTTGGGGCAGTACTACGAGCAGTACTTC
cdr3_aa: CASSLGQYYEQYF
j_call: TRBJ2-7
clone_size: many
v_call: TRBV13
d_call: -

cdr3_nt: TGTGCCAGCAGCTTAGGTCAGGGGGCCCCGAACACTGAAGCTTTCTTT
cdr3_aa: CASSLGQGAPNTEAFF
j_call: TRBJ1-1
clone_size: few
v_call: TRBV7-9
d_call: TRBD1

cdr3_nt: TGTGCCAGCAGCTTAGAGAGAGGAAGCTCCTACGAGCAGTACTTC
cdr3_aa: CASSLERGSSYEQYF
j_call: TRBJ2-7
clone_size: many
v_call: TRBV11-2
d_call: -

cdr3_nt: TGTGCCAGCAGTTCCCCCCTCGGCTGGGTAGCGGGGGACCAAGAGACCCAGTACTTC
cdr3_aa: CASSSPLGWVAGDQETQYF
j_call: TRBJ2-5
clone_size: many
v_call: TRBV6-2/TRBV6-3
d_call: TRBD2

cdr3_nt: TGCAGTGCTAGGGACTGGCGGGAGGGCCACTACGAGCAGTACTTC
cdr3_aa: CSARDWREGHYEQYF
j_call: TRBJ2-7
clone_size: -
v_call: TRBV20-1
d_call: TRBD2

cdr3_nt: TGTGCCACCAGCAGGATGGGACAGGGATATAATGAGCAGTTCTTC
cdr3_aa: CATSRMGQGYNEQFF
j_call: TRBJ2-1
clone_size: few
v_call: TRBV15
d_call: TRBD1

cdr3_nt: TGTGCCAGCAGCCGGATGGGAGGACTCTCCTACGAGCAGTACTTC
cdr3_aa: CASSRMGGLSYEQYF
j_call: TRBJ2-7
clone_size: -
v_call: TRBV7-2
d_call: -

cdr3_nt: TGTGCCAGCAGTTCTATGAGATTTGGGACCTACGAGCAGTACTTC
cdr3_aa: CASSSMRFGTYEQYF
j_call: TRBJ2-7
clone_size: few
v_call: TRBV12-3/TRBV12-4
d_call: -

cdr3_nt: TGCAGTGCTAGAGAGGCTATCAGCCCCTACGAGCAGTACTTC
cdr3_aa: CSAREAISPYEQYF
j_call: TRBJ2-7
clone_size: many
v_call: TRBV20-1
d_call: -

cdr3_nt: TGTGCCAGCACCTCGGTTGCGGGGGGCCAGTATACGCAGTATTTT
cdr3_aa: CASTSVAGGQYTQYF
j_call: TRBJ2-3
clone_size: many
v_call: TRBV28
d_call: TRBD2

cdr3_nt: TGTGCCAGCTGCTATAGCGGGAGGTGCTCCTACGAGCAGTACTTC
cdr3_aa: CASCYSGRCSYEQYF
j_call: TRBJ2-7
clone_size: many
v_call: TRBV28
d_call: TRBD2

cdr3_nt: TGTGCCAGCAGCTTAGTGGTTTTGGGACTAGCGGGAAGCACAGATACGCAGTATTTT
cdr3_aa: CASSLVVLGLAGSTDTQYF
j_call: TRBJ2-3
clone_size: -
v_call: TRBV7-2
d_call: TRBD2

cdr3_nt: TGTGCCAGCAGTGGGAGACAAGCCACAGATACGCAGTATTTT
cdr3_aa: CASSGRQATDTQYF
j_call: TRBJ2-3
clone_size: -
v_call: TRBV25-1
d_call: -

cdr3_nt: TGTGCCAGCAGCGCACAGGGCACTAAACACTATGGCTACACCTTC
cdr3_aa: CASSAQGTKHYGYTF
j_call: TRBJ1-2
clone_size: few
v_call: TRBV7-9
d_call: -

cdr3_nt: TGTGCCAGCAGCCACGGCCAGGGCGGTGGCTACACCTTC
cdr3_aa: CASSHGQGGGYTF
j_call: TRBJ1-2
clone_size: many
v_call: TRBV3-1
d_call: -

cdr3_nt: TGTGCCAGCACTGGGGACAGGGGGCATGAAAAACTGTTTTTT
cdr3_aa: CASTGDRGHEKLFF
j_call: TRBJ1-4
clone_size: many
v_call: TRBV2
d_call: TRBD1

cdr3_nt: TGTGCCAGCACTACCTGGGGTCAGCCCCAGCATTTT
cdr3_aa: CASTTWGQPQHF
j_call: TRBJ1-5
clone_size: many
v_call: TRBV2
d_call: -

cdr3_nt: TGTGCCATCAGTGTAGGCAATGAGCAGTTCTTC
cdr3_aa: CAISVGNEQFF
j_call: TRBJ2-1
clone_size: few
v_call: TRBV10-3
d_call: -

cdr3_nt: TGCGCCAGCAGCCAAGCCGGGGGTCTCTACGAGCAGTACTTC
cdr3_aa: CASSQAGGLYEQYF
j_call: TRBJ2-7
clone_size: -
v_call: TRBV4-1
d_call: -